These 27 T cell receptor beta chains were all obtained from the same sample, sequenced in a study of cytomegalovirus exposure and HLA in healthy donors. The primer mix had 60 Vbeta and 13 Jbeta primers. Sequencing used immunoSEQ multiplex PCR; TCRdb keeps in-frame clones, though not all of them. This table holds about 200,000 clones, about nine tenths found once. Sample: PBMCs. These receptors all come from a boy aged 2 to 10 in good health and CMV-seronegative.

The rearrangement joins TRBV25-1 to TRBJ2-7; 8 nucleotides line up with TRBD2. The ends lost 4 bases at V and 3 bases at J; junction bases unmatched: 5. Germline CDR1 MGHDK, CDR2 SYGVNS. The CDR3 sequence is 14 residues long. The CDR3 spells CASSAGTSSYEQYF. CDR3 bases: TGTGCCAGCAGTGCCGGGACTAGTAGCTACGAGCAGTACTTC.

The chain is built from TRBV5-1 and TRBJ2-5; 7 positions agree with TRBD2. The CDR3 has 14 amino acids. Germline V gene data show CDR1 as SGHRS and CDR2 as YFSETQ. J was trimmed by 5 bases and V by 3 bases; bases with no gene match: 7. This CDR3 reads CASSSRTRAETQYF. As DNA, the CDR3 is TGCGCCAGCAGCTCCAGGACTAGGGCGGAGACCCAGTACTTC. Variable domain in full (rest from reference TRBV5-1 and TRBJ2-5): KAGVTQTPRYLIKTRGQQVTLSCSPISGHRSVSWYQQTPGQGLQFLFEYFSETQRNKGNFPGRFSGRQFSNSRSEMNVSTLELGDSALYLCASSSRTRAETQYFGPGTRLLVL.

In DNA, the CDR3 is TGTGCCAGCAGCCCCTGGGAGGCTGGGGGCTACACCTTC. This translates into CASSPWEAGGYTF. The chain carries TRBV27 and TRBJ1-2; D ambiguous. The CDR3 loop spans 13 amino acids. Trimming stripped 6 bases from V and 8 bases from J, with 16 bases between. CDR1 is MNHEY, CDR2 SMNVEV, per germline (reference sequence).

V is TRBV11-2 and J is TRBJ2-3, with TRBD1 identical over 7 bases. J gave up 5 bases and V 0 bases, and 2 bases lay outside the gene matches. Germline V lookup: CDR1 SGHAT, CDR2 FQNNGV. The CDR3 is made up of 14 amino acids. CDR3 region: CASSLDPGGDTQYF. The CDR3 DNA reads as TGTGCCAGCAGCTTAGATCCAGGGGGAGATACGCAGTATTTT.

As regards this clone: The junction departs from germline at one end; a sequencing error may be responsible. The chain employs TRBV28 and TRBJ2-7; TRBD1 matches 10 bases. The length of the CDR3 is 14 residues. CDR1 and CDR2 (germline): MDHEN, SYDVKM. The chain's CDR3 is CASTNGQGGYAQYF. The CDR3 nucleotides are TGTGCCAGCACCAACGGACAGGGGGGTTACGCGCAGTACTTC.

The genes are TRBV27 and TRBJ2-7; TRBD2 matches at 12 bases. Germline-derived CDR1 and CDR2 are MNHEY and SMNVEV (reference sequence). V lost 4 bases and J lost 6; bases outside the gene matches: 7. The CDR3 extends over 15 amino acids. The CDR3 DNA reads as TGTGCCAGCAGTTCTACCCCGACTAGCGGGAGCGAGCAGTACTTC. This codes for CASSSTPTSGSEQYF.

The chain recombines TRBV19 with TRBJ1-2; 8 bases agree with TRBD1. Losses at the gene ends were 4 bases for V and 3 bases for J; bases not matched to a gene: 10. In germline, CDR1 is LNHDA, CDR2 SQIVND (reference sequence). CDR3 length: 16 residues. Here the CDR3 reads CASSTRQGSTYYGYTF. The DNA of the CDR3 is TGTGCCAGTAGTACACGACAGGGGTCGACCTACTATGGCTACACCTTC.

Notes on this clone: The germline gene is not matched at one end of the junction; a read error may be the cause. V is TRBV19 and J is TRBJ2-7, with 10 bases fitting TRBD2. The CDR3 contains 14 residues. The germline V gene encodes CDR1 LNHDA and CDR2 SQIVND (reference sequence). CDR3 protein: CASRWVAGGGEQCF. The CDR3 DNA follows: TGTGCCAGTAGGTGGGTAGCGGGAGGAGGTGAGCAGTGCTTC.

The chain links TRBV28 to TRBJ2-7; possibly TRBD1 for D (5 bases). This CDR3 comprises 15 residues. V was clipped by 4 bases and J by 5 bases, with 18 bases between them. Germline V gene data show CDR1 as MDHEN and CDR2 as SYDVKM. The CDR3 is CASSYIKQVNNEQYF. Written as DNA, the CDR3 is TGTGCCAGCAGTTATATAAAACAGGTTAACAACGAGCAGTACTTC.

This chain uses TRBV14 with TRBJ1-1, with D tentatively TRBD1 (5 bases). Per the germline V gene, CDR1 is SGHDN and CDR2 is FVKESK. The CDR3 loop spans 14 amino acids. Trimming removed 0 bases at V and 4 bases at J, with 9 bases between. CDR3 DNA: TGTGCCAGCAGCCAAGATCCCAGGGCCACTGAAGCTTTCTTT. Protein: CASSQDPRATEAFF. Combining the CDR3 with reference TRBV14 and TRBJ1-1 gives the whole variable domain EAGVTQFPSHSVIEKGQTVTLRCDPISGHDNLYWYRRVMGKEIKFLLHFVKESKQDESGMPNNRFLAERTGGTYSTLKVQPAELEDSGVYFCASSQDPRATEAFFGQGTRLTVV.

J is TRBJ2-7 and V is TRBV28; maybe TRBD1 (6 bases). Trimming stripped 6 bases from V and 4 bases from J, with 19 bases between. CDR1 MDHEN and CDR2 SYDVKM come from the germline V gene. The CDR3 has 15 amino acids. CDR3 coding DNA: TGTGCCAGCAGGAAACAGGGAAGTCGGAAATACGAGCAGTACTTC. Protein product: CASRKQGSRKYEQYF.

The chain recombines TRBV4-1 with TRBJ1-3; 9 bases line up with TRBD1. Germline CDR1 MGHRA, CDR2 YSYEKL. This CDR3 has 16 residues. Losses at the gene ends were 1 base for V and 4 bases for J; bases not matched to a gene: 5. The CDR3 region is CASSQGDRGDGNTIYF. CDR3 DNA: TGCGCCAGCAGCCAAGGAGACAGGGGGGACGGAAACACCATATATTTT.

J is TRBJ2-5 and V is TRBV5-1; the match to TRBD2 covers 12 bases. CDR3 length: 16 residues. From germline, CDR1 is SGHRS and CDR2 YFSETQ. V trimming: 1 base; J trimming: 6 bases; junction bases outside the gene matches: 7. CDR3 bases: TGCGCCAGCAGCTTGAGCACTAGCGGGAGGACAAAGACCCAGTACTTC. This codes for CASSLSTSGRTKTQYF.

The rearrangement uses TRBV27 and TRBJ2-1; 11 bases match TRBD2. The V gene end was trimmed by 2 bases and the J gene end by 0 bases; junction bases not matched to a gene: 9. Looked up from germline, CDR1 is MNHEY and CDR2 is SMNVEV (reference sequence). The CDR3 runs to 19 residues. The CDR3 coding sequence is TGTGCCAGCAGTTTACTCGCTAGCGGGGGGCCCAGCTCCTACAATGAGCAGTTCTTC. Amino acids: CASSLLASGGPSSYNEQFF.

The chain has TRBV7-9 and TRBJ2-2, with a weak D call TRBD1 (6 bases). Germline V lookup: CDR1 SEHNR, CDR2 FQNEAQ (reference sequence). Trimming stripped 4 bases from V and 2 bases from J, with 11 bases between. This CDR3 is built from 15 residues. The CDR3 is CASSWGRGNTGELFF. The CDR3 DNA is TGTGCCAGCAGCTGGGGCAGGGGAAACACCGGGGAGCTGTTTTTT.

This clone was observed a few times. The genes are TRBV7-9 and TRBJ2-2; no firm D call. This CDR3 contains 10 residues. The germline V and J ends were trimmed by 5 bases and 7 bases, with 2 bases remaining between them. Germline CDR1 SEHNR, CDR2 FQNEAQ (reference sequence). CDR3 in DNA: TGTGCCAGCAGCCGCGGGGAGCTGTTTTTT. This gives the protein CASSRGELFF.

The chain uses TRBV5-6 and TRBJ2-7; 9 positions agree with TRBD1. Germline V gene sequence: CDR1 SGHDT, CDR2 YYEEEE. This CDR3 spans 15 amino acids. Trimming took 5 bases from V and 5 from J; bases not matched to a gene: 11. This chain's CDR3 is CASSRITGTGHEQYF. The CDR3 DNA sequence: TGTGCCAGCAGTCGAATTACCGGGACAGGGCACGAGCAGTACTTC.

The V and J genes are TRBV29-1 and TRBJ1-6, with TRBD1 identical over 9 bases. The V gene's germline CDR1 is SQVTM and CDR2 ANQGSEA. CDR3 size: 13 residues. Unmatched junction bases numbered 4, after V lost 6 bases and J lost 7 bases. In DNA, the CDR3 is TGCAGCGTCGCCGGGACAGGGAATTCACCCCTCCACTTT. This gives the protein CSVAGTGNSPLHF.

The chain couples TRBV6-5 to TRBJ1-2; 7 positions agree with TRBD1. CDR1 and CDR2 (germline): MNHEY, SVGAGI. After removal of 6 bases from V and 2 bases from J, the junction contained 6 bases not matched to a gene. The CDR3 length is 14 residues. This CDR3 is CASRGTASNYGYTF. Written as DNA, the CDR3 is TGTGCCAGCAGGGGGACAGCCTCAAACTATGGCTACACCTTC.

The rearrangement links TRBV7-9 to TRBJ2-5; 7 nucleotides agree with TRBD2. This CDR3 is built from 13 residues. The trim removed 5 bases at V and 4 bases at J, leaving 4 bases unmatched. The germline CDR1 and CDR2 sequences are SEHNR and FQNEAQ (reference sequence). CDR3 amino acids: CASSKTSPETQYF. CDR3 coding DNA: TGTGCCAGCAGCAAGACTAGCCCAGAGACCCAGTACTTC.

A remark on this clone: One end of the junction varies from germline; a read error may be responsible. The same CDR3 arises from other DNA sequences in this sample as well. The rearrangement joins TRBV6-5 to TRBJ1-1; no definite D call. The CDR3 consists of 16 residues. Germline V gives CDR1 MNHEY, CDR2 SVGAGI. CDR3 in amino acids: CASSYSIAEMNTEAFF. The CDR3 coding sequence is TGTGCCAGCAGTTACTCGATAGCAGAAATGAACACTGAGGCTTTCTTT.

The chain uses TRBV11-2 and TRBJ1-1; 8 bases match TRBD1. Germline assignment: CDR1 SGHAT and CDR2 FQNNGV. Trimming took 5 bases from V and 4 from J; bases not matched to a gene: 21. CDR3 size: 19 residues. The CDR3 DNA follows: TGTGCCAGCAGCGCATATGAGCCGGGACAGGCCCCTGGGAGCACTGAAGCTTTCTTT. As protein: CASSAYEPGQAPGSTEAFF.

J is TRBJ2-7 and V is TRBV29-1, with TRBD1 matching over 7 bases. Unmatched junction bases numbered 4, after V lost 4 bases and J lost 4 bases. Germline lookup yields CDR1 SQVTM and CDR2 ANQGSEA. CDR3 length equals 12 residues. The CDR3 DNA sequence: TGCAGCGTTGGGACAGGTCTTTACGAGCAGTACTTC. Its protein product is CSVGTGLYEQYF.

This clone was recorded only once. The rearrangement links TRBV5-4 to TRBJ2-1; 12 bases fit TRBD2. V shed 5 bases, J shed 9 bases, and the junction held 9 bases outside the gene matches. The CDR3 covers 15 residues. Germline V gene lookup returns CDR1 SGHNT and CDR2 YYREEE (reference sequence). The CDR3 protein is CASSEGKLAGGEQFF. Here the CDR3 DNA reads TGTGCCAGCAGTGAGGGAAAACTAGCGGGAGGTGAGCAGTTCTTC.

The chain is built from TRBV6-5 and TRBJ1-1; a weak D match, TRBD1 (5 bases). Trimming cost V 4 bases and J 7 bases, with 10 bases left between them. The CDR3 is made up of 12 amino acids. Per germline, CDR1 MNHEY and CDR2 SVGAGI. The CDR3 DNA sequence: TGTGCCAGCAGTTTATCAGGGCGTGAAGCTTTCTTT. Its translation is CASSLSGREAFF.

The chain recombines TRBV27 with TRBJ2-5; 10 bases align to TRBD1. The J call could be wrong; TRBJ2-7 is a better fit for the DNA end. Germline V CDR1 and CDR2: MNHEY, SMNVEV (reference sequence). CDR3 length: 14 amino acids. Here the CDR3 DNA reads TGTGCCAGCAGGAGGGACAGGGGTACGTACGAGCAGTACTTC. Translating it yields CASRRDRGTYEQYF.

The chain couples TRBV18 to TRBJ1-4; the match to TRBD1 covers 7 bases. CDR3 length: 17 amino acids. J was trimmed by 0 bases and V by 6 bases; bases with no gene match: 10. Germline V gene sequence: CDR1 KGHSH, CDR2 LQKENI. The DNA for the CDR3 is TGTGCCAGCTCTCAGGTGACAGGGATTGCAACTAATGAAAAACTGTTTTTT. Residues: CASSQVTGIATNEKLFF.